These T cell receptor beta chains were read from a single sample in a study of beta chain features in type 1 diabetes. Measured with immunoSEQ multiplex PCR; TCRdb has only the in-frame clones, and not every one. Here the sample spans hundreds of thousands of clones, about 29% being singletons. The sample was naive CD4+ T cells from blood. These receptors all come from a man between 18 and 29 years old in good health. The CDR3 runs from the conserved cysteine through the conserved F or W. D genes are given only for firm matches. Clone size is stated in some rows and not others, as once, few, many or a class when expanded.

TRBV5-4,-,TRBJ2-3,few,CASSGDYTLSTDTQYF,TGTGCCAGCAGCGGCGACTACACCCTTAGCACAGATACGCAGTATTTT
TRBV15,-,TRBJ1-3,-,CATSRDHGFSGNTIYF,TGTGCCACCAGCAGAGATCACGGATTCTCTGGAAACACCATATATTTT
TRBV6-5,-,TRBJ1-1,few,CASSYQAAVGAEAFF,TGTGCCAGCAGTTACCAGGCCGCCGTAGGGGCTGAAGCTTTCTTT
TRBV29-1,-,TRBJ2-1,few,CSLGTFAGEQFF,TGCAGCTTAGGGACCTTCGCTGGTGAGCAGTTCTTC
TRBV9,-,TRBJ2-6,-,CASSVERGTGANVLTF,TGTGCCAGCAGCGTAGAAAGAGGGACTGGGGCCAACGTCCTGACTTTC
TRBV14,-,TRBJ2-2,few,CASSTDWSSGELFF,TGTGCCAGCAGCACGGACTGGTCTTCCGGGGAGCTGTTTTTT
TRBV7-9,-,TRBJ1-4,few,CASSKSAATNEKLFF,TGTGCCAGCAGCAAATCAGCAGCAACTAATGAAAAACTGTTTTTT
TRBV2,TRBD1,TRBJ1-1,-,CASTTDRVNTEAFF,TGTGCCAGCACCACTGACAGGGTTAACACTGAAGCTTTCTTT
TRBV19,-,TRBJ2-1,-,CASSPGAGSSYNEQFF,TGTGCCAGTAGTCCCGGGGCGGGGAGCTCCTACAATGAGCAGTTCTTC
TRBV27,-,TRBJ2-7,-,CASSRGTVSYEQYF,TGTGCCAGCAGCCGTGGGACGGTCTCCTACGAGCAGTACTTC
TRBV28,-,TRBJ2-2,-,CASSLDSGNTGELFF,TGTGCCAGCAGTCTGGACAGTGGGAACACCGGGGAGCTGTTTTTT
TRBV7-2,-,TRBJ2-7,-,CASSVSGLLYEQYF,TGTGCCAGCAGCGTTTCAGGGCTACTGTACGAGCAGTACTTC
TRBV29-1,-,TRBJ1-2,few,CSATGLDGYTF,TGCAGCGCCACAGGGTTGGATGGCTACACCTTC